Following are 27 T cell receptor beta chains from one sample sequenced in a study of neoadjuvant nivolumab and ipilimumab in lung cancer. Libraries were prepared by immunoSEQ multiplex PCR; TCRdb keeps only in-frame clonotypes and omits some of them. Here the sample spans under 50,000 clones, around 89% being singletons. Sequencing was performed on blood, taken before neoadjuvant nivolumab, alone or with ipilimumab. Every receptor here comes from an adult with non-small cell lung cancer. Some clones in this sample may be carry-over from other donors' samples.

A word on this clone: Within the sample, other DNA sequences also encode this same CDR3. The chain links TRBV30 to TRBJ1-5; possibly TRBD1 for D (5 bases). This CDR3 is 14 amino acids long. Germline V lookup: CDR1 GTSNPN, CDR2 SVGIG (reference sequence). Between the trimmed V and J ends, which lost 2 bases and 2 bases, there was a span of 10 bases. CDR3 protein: CAWSRDGGNQPQHF. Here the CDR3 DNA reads TGTGCCTGGAGTCGGGACGGCGGCAATCAGCCCCAGCATTTT.

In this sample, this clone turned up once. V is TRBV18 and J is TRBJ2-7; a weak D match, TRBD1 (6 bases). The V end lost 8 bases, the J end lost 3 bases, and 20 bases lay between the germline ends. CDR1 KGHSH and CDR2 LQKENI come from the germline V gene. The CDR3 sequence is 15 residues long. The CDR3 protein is CASRDRGGLSYEQYF. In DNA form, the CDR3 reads TGTGCCAGCCGCGACAGAGGGGGATTAAGCTACGAGCAGTACTTC.

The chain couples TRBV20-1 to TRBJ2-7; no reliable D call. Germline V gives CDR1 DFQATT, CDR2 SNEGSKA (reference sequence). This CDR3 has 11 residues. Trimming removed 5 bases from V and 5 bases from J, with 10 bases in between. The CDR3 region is CSARRWNEQYF. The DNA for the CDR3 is TGCAGTGCTCGGCGTTGGAACGAGCAGTACTTC.

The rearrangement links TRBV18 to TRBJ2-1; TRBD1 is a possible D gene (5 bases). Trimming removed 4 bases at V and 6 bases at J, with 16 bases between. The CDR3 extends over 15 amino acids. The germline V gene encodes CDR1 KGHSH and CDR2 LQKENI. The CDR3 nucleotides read TGTGCCAGCTCACAATCTCTGCCCCAGGGCAATGAGCAGTTCTTC. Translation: CASSQSLPQGNEQFF.

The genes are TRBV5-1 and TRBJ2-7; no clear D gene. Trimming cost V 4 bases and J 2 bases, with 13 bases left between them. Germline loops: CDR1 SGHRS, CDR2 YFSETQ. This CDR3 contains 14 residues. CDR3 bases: TGCGCCAGCAGCCCCCCGGCCCGGCCCTACGAGCAGTACTTC. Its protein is CASSPPARPYEQYF.

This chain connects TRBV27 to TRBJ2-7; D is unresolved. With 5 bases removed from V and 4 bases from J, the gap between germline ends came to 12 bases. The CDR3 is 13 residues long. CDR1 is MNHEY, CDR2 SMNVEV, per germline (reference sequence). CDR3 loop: CASSRSLIYEQYF. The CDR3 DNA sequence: TGTGCCAGCAGTCGCAGTTTAATATACGAGCAGTACTTC.

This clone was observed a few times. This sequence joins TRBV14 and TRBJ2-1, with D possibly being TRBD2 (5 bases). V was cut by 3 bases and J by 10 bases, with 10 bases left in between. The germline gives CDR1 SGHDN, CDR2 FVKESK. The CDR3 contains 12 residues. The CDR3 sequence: CASSHSTGEQFF. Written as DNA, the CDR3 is TGTGCCAGCAGCCACTCAACGGGAGAGCAGTTCTTC.

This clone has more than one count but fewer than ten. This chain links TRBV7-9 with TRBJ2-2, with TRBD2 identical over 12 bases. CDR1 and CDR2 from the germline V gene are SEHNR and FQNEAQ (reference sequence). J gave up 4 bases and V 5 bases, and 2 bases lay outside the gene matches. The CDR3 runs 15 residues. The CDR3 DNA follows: TGTGCCAGCAGCCGGGGACTAGCGGGCACCGGGGAGCTGTTTTTT. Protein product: CASSRGLAGTGELFF.

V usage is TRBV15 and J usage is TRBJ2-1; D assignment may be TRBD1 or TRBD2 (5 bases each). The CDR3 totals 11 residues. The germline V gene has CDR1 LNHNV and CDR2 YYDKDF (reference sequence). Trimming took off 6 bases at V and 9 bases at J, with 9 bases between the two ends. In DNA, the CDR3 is TGTGCCACCAGTGGGACCGCTGAGCAGTTCTTC. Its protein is CATSGTAEQFF.

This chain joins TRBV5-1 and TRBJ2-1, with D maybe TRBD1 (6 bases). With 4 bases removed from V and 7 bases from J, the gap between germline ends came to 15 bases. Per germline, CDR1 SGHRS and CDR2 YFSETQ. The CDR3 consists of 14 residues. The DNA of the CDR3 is TGCGCCAGCAGCGCCGAGACAGGTCTGAATGAGCAGTTCTTC. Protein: CASSAETGLNEQFF.

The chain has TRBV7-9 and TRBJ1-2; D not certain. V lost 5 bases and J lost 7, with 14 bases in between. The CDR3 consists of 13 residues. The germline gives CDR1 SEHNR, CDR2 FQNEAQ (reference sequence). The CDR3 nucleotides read TGTGCCAGCAGCGGATTTGAAGGAGGTGGCTACACCTTC. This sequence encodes CASSGFEGGGYTF.

The CDR3 region is CASSPQGAPNTEAFF. CDR3 coding DNA: TGTGCCAGCTCACCACAGGGGGCCCCGAACACTGAAGCTTTCTTT. The chain couples TRBV18 to TRBJ1-1; TRBD1 agrees at 7 bases. V dropped 1 base and J dropped 1; count of bases not matched to a gene: 3. CDR1 and CDR2 from the germline V gene are KGHSH and LQKENI. There are 15 residues in the CDR3.

CDR3 region: CASSNRPEGYTF. CDR3 coding DNA: TGTGCCAGCAGCAATCGTCCGGAGGGCTACACCTTC. V usage is TRBV6-1 and J usage is TRBJ1-2; D is ambiguous. There are 12 residues in the CDR3. CDR1 and CDR2 (germline): MNHNS, SASEGT. Trimming took 6 bases from V and 8 from J, leaving 13 bases between them.

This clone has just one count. For the CDR3, the DNA is TGTGCCAGCAGTTACCAGGGCGAAGGAGCTTTCTTT. Protein product: CASSYQGEGAFF. The chain recombines TRBV6-5 with TRBJ1-1; maybe TRBD1 (5 bases). The CDR3 is 12 amino acids. V was trimmed by 2 bases and J by 10 bases, leaving 11 bases between them. Germline CDR1 reads MNHEY; CDR2 reads SVGAGI.

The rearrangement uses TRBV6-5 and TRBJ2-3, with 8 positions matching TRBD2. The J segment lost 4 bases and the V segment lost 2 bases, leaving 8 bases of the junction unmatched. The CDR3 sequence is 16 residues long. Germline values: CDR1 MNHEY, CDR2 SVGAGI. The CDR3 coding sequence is TGTGCCAGCAGTTACGGCCCAGCGGGAGTACCAGATACGCAGTATTTT. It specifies CASSYGPAGVPDTQYF.

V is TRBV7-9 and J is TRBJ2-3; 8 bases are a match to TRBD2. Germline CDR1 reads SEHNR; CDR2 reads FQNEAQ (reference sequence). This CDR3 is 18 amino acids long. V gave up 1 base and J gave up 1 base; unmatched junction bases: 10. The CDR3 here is CASSLGSVREVGTDTQYF. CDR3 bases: TGTGCCAGCAGCTTAGGGTCTGTGCGGGAGGTTGGCACAGATACGCAGTATTTT.

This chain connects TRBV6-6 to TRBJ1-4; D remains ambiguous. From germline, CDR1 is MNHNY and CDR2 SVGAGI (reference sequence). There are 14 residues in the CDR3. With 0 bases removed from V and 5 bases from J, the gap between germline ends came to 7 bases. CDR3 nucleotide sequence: TGTGCCAGCAGTTACTCGAAAGGGAATGAAAAACTGTTTTTT. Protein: CASSYSKGNEKLFF.

The CDR3 reads CASSGLLQETQYF. CDR3 bases: TGTGCCAGTAGCGGTCTCCTCCAAGAGACCCAGTACTTC. The chain employs TRBV19 and TRBJ2-5; D call uncertain. The germline V gene encodes CDR1 LNHDA and CDR2 SQIVND (reference sequence). Trimming took 6 bases from V and 1 from J, leaving 9 bases between them. The CDR3 covers 13 residues.

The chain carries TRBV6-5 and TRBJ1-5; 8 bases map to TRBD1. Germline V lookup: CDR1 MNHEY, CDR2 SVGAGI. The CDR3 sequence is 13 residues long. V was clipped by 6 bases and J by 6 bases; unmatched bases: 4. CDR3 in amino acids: CASSPDRGQPQHF. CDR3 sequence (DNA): TGTGCCAGCAGCCCCGACAGGGGTCAGCCCCAGCATTTT.

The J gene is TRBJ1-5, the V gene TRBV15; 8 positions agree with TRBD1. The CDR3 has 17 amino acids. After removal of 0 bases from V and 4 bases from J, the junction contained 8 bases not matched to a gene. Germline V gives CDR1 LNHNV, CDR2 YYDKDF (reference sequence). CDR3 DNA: TGTGCCACCAGCAGAGACTTGGACAGGGTGAATAATCAGCCCCAGCATTTT. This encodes CATSRDLDRVNNQPQHF.

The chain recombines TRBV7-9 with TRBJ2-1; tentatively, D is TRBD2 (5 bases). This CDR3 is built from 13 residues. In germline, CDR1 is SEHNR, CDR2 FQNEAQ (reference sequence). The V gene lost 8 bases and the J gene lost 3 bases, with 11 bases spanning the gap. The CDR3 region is CASDDRDYNEQFF. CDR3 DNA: TGTGCCAGCGATGACCGGGACTACAATGAGCAGTTCTTC.

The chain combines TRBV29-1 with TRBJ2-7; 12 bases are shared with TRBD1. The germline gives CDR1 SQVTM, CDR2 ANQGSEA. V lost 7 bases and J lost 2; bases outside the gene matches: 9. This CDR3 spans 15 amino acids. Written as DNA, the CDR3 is TGCAGCGCTACGACCGGGACAGGGGGCCCCTACGAGCAGTACTTC. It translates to CSATTGTGGPYEQYF.

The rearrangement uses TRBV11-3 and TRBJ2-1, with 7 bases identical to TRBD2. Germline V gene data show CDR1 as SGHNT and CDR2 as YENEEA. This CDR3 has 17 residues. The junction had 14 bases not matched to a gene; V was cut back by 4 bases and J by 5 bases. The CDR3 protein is CASSSGRWGGSDNEQFF. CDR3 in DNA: TGTGCCAGCAGCTCCGGCCGATGGGGCGGGAGCGACAATGAGCAGTTCTTC.

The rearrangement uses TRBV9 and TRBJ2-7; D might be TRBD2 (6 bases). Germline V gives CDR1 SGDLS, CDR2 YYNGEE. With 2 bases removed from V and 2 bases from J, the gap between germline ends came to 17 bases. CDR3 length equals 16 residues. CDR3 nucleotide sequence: TGTGCCAGCAGCGTCCTCGGCGGGGCGGGGCCCTACGAGCAGTACTTC. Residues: CASSVLGGAGPYEQYF.

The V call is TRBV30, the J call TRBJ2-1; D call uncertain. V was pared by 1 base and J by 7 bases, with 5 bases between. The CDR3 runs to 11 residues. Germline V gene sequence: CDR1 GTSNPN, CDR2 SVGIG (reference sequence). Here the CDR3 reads CAWSAQNEQFF. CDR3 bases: TGTGCCTGGAGTGCGCAAAATGAGCAGTTCTTC.

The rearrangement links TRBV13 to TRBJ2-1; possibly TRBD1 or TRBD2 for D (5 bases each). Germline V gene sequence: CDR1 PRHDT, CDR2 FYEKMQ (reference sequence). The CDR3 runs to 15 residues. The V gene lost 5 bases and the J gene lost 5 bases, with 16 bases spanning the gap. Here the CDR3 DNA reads TGTGCCAGCAGCGTGAACAGGAGGCGGAACAATGAGCAGTTCTTC. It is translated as CASSVNRRRNNEQFF. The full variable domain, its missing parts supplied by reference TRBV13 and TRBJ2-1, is AAGVIQSPRHLIKEKRETATLKCYPIPRHDTVYWYQQGPGQDPQFLISFYEKMQSDKGSIPDRFSAQQFSDYHSELNMSSLELGDSALYFCASSVNRRRNNEQFFGPGTRLTVL.

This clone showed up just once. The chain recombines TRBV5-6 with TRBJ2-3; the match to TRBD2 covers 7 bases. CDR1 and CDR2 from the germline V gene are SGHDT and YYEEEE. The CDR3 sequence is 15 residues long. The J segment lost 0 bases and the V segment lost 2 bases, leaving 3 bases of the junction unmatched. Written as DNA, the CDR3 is TGTGCCAGCAGCTTACGAGCGGGGAGCACAGATACGCAGTATTTT. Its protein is CASSLRAGSTDTQYF.